Given below is one T cell receptor beta chain in context. Assay used: immunoSEQ multiplex PCR; TCRdb lists only in-frame clones, some missing. The sample includes approximately 160,000 clones, under 90% of them seen just once. The CDR3 has 14 amino acids. V lost 3 bases to trimming and J lost 6 bases, with 12 bases between them. Germline CDR1 KGHSH, CDR2 LQKENI. The sample belongs to a study of cytomegalovirus exposure and HLA in healthy donors. The receptor comes from a woman aged 18-29 years in good health and CMV-seropositive. The specimen was PBMCs. The V and J genes are TRBV18 and TRBJ1-5; D gene uncertain. The CDR3 nucleotides read TGTGCCAGCTCACCTGGGCAGGCAGCTCAGCCCCAGCATTTT. Protein sequence: CASSPGQAAQPQHF.